This entry features one TCR beta chain sequence. Measured with immunoSEQ multiplex PCR; TCRdb has only the in-frame clones, and not every one. In the table there are approximately 230,000 clones, roughly 80% of which are singletons. This sample was included in a study of blood T cell repertoires in COVID-19. The CDR3 contains 17 residues. Germline CDR1 is MNHEY and CDR2 is SMNVEV (reference sequence). The V and J ends lost 6 bases and 0 bases respectively, with 15 bases between them. The material sequenced was peripheral blood. The chain carries TRBV27 and TRBJ1-6; D is perhaps TRBD1 (6 bases). The TCR sequence derives from a man older than 75 with acute or convalescent COVID-19. The CDR3 DNA sequence: TGTGCCAGCAGATCCCTCAGGGGAAGCTCCTATAATTCACCCCTCCACTTT. Translated: CASRSLRGSSYNSPLHF.